One and the same sample provided the 19 T cell receptor beta chains below, sequenced in a study of T cells of healthy individuals. MiXCR, applied by TCRdb to the 5' RACE reads, yields one record per CDR3 protein. In the table there are tens of thousands of distinct CDR3 sequences, 15% to 20% of which are singletons. These receptors originate from a human donor in good health.

This clonotype was counted at least ten times. CDR3 coding DNA: TGCAGTGCTAGGGGGACAGGGGACCTACTCCACTTT. Its translation is CSARGTGDLLHF. The rearrangement uses TRBV20-1 and TRBJ1-6; 10 nucleotides agree with TRBD1. Germline CDR1 DFQATT, CDR2 SNEGSKA (reference sequence). The V and J ends lost 3 bases and 16 bases, in that order; junction bases with no gene match: 6. The CDR3 is 12 amino acids.

The chain uses TRBV29-1 and TRBJ2-1; D may match TRBD1 or TRBD2 (6 bases each). The CDR3 runs 13 residues. Trimming removed 3 bases from V and 11 bases from J, with 17 bases in between. Germline lookup yields CDR1 SQVTM and CDR2 ANQGSEA. CDR3 loop: CSVEEGGTEKQFF. The DNA of the CDR3 is TGCAGCGTTGAGGAGGGGGGTACCGAGAAGCAGTTCTTC.

This clonotype came up a few times. The chain couples TRBV5-1 to TRBJ2-1, with 10 bases identical to TRBD2. The germline V gene encodes CDR1 SGHRS and CDR2 YFSETQ. V was clipped by 0 bases and J by 5 bases; unmatched bases: 2. The CDR3 has 15 residues. CDR3 protein: CASSLVAGGHNEQFF. The CDR3 DNA reads TGCGCCAGCAGCTTGGTAGCGGGGGGCCACAATGAGCAGTTCTTC.

This clonotype was counted ten times or more. The genes are TRBV7-2 and TRBJ2-1, with a possible D match to TRBD1 (5 bases). CDR3 size: 14 residues. The germline V gene encodes CDR1 SGHTA and CDR2 FQGNSA. Trimming shortened V by 8 bases and J by 0 bases, and 11 bases separated the two germline ends. The CDR3 protein is CASGHSSSYNEQFF. DNA for the CDR3: TGTGCCAGCGGACACTCGAGCTCCTACAATGAGCAGTTCTTC. Based on the CDR3 plus reference TRBV7-2 and TRBJ2-1, the full variable domain is GAGVSQSPSNKVTEKGKDVELRCDPISGHTALYWYRQSLGQGLEFLIYFQGNSAPDKSGLPSDRFSAERTGGSVSTLTIQRTQQEDSAVYLCASGHSSSYNEQFFGPGTRLTVL.

The sample holds many counts of this clonotype. The chain couples TRBV28 to TRBJ1-1, with a weak D call TRBD1 (6 bases). In germline, CDR1 is MDHEN, CDR2 SYDVKM. The CDR3 runs 17 residues. V lost 3 bases to trimming and J lost 2 bases, with 19 bases between them. The CDR3 is CASSLPFTGTVNTEAFF. The CDR3 DNA sequence: TGTGCCAGCAGTTTGCCCTTTACAGGGACTGTAAACACTGAAGCTTTCTTT.

This clonotype was observed a handful of times. The chain combines TRBV12-3 or TRBV12-4 with TRBJ2-7; no clear D. The CDR3 is 15 residues long. Between the trimmed V and J ends, which lost 6 bases and 3 bases, there was a span of 18 bases. CDR3 nucleotide sequence: TGTGCCAGCAGCCGATCCGGGTTAGCCTTCTACGAGCAGTACTTC. This gives the protein CASSRSGLAFYEQYF.

This chain joins TRBV20-1 and TRBJ2-7, with 14 bases that match TRBD2. The V gene's germline CDR1 is DFQATT and CDR2 SNEGSKA (reference sequence). V shed 1 base, J shed 4 bases, and the junction held 9 bases outside the gene matches. The CDR3 extends over 17 amino acids. This CDR3 reads CSARGTGTSGSRYEQYF. The CDR3, as DNA: TGCAGTGCTAGAGGTACCGGGACTAGCGGGAGTCGGTACGAGCAGTACTTC.

This clonotype has more than one count but fewer than ten. The chain has TRBV2 and TRBJ2-1, with D unclear. The CDR3 extends over 16 amino acids. Germline V gene sequence: CDR1 SNHLY, CDR2 FYNNEI. Trimming cost V 6 bases and J 0 bases, with 15 bases left between them. As DNA, the CDR3 is TGTGCCAGCAGGAAAAGAGAGATCAGCTCCTACAATGAGCAGTTCTTC. Its translation: CASRKREISSYNEQFF.

This clonotype was recorded at least ten times. The chain uses TRBV9 and TRBJ1-1; D call uncertain. The V end was cut by 0 bases, the J end by 5 bases, with 8 bases between. Germline CDR1 SGDLS, CDR2 YYNGEE. The CDR3 extends over 13 amino acids. In nucleotides, the CDR3 is TGTGCCAGCAGCGTAGCCTACGGGACTGAAGCTTTCTTT. Amino acid sequence: CASSVAYGTEAFF. Looking up the rest from reference TRBV9 and TRBJ1-1 gives the full variable domain: DSGVTQTPKHLITATGQRVTLRCSPRSGDLSVYWYQQSLDQGLQFLIQYYNGEERAKGNILERFSAQQFPDLHSELNLSSLELGDSALYFCASSVAYGTEAFFGQGTRLTVV.

This sequence joins TRBV4-2 and TRBJ2-3; D unclear. The germline V gene has CDR1 LGHNA and CDR2 YNFKEQ. With 5 bases removed from V and 0 bases from J, the gap between germline ends came to 12 bases. The CDR3 runs to 15 residues. The CDR3 coding sequence is TGTGCCAGCAGCTCAACAGAAACTAGCACAGATACGCAGTATTTT. Protein sequence: CASSSTETSTDTQYF.

This clonotype was seen many times. The chain employs TRBV9 and TRBJ2-3; 8 bases match TRBD1. CDR1 SGDLS and CDR2 YYNGEE come from the germline V gene. CDR3 length: 16 amino acids. V shed 0 bases and J 4 bases; nucleotides not matched to a gene: 7. CDR3 residues: CASSVAGTGMADTQYF. The CDR3 region has the DNA TGTGCCAGCAGCGTAGCCGGGACAGGCATGGCAGATACGCAGTATTTT.

This clonotype was found many times. This chain joins TRBV29-1 and TRBJ1-1; the D is unclear. CDR1 is SQVTM, CDR2 ANQGSEA, per germline. Trimming cost V 4 bases and J 1 base, with 7 bases left between them. CDR3 length: 12 amino acids. CDR3 in DNA: TGCAGCGTTGTTCGGAAGAACACTGAAGCTTTCTTT. Protein product: CSVVRKNTEAFF. Drawing the rest from reference TRBV29-1 and TRBJ1-1, the complete variable domain is SAVISQKPSRDICQRGTSLTIQCQVDSQVTMMFWYRQQPGQSLTLIATANQGSEATYESGFVIDKFPISRPNLTFSTLTVSNMSPEDSSIYLCSVVRKNTEAFFGQGTRLTVV.

V gene TRBV3-1 combines with J gene TRBJ2-2, with D perhaps TRBD1 or TRBD2 (5 bases each). This CDR3 has 16 residues. V lost 0 bases and J lost 4, with 12 bases in between. Germline values: CDR1 LGHDT, CDR2 YNNKEL (reference sequence). The CDR3 DNA reads TGTGCCAGCAGCCAAGATACGGGGCCTGGCACCGGGGAGCTGTTTTTT. Its protein product is CASSQDTGPGTGELFF.

The table lists this clonotype with many counts. The chain links TRBV6-5 to TRBJ2-3; 9 bases map to TRBD1. CDR3 length: 18 amino acids. Germline trimming cut 2 bases from V and 4 bases from J; bases unmatched to any gene: 13. The germline CDR1 and CDR2 sequences are MNHEY and SVGAGI. The chain's CDR3 is CASSYGSGTGGAADTQYF. The CDR3 DNA reads as TGTGCCAGCAGTTACGGTTCGGGAACAGGGGGCGCGGCAGATACGCAGTATTTT.

There are many counts of this clonotype. This chain connects TRBV28 to TRBJ1-6; D is undetermined. Germline V lookup: CDR1 MDHEN, CDR2 SYDVKM. This CDR3 has 15 amino acids. The V and J ends lost 10 bases and 0 bases respectively, with 13 bases between them. This chain's CDR3 is CATARDGSYNSPLHF. In DNA form, the CDR3 reads TGTGCCACCGCCCGGGATGGCTCCTATAATTCACCCCTCCACTTT.

The table lists this clonotype with a few counts. V and J are TRBV20-1 and TRBJ2-7; possibly TRBD2 for D (7 bases). The germline V and J ends were trimmed by 5 bases and 1 base, with 21 bases remaining between them. There are 16 residues in the CDR3. Germline CDR1 reads DFQATT; CDR2 reads SNEGSKA (reference sequence). The CDR3 nucleotides read TGCAGTGCTCCGAAGTTTTCAGGGGAGGGTTCCTACGAGCAGTACTTC. Residues: CSAPKFSGEGSYEQYF.

This clonotype was recorded at least ten times. The gene calls are TRBV13 and TRBJ2-7; D gene unclear. CDR3 length: 13 amino acids. The V and J ends lost 7 bases and 3 bases respectively, with 13 bases between them. Germline CDR1 reads PRHDT; CDR2 reads FYEKMQ (reference sequence). CDR3 bases: TGTGCCAGCACACAAAAGGCAGACTACGAGCAGTACTTC. Amino acids: CASTQKADYEQYF.

This clonotype was observed a few times. The V call is TRBV7-2, the J call TRBJ2-3; 15 bases map to TRBD2. This CDR3 is built from 17 residues. The ends lost 5 bases at V and 4 bases at J; junction bases unmatched: 7. Germline CDR1 reads SGHTA; CDR2 reads FQGNSA. The CDR3 DNA reads TGTGCCAGCAGCCCCCGGACTAGCGGGAGGGTGGCAGATACGCAGTATTTT. Amino acids: CASSPRTSGRVADTQYF.

As to this clonotype: This clone may be a read error of a much larger clone one base away. J is TRBJ2-1 and V is TRBV7-8; 10 nucleotides agree with TRBD2. The germline CDR1 and CDR2 sequences are SGHVS and FQNEAQ. The CDR3 has 15 amino acids. The CDR3 region is CASSPSGSLVNEQLF. CDR3 in DNA: TGTGCCAGCAGCCCTAGCGGGAGTTTAGTCAATGAGCAGTTGTTC.